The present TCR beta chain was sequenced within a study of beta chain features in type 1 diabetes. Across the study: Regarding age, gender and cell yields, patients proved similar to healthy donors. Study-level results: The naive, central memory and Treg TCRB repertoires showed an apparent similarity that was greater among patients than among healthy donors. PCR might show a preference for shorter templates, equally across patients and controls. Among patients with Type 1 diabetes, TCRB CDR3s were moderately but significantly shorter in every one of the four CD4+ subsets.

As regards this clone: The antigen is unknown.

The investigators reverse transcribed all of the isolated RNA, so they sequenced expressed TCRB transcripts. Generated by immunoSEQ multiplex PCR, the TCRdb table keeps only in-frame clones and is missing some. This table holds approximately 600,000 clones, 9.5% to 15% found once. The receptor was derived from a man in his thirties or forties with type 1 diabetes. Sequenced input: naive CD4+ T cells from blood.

The chain's CDR3 is CASSMEGARGTQYF. CDR3 sequence (DNA): TGTGCCAGTAGTATGGAAGGCGCTCGAGGGACCCAGTACTTC. The chain carries TRBV19 and TRBJ2-5, with D unclear. Deletions cut 3 bases from V and 7 bases from J, with 15 bases between. The germline CDR1 and CDR2 sequences are LNHDA and SQIVND (reference sequence). The CDR3 covers 14 residues.